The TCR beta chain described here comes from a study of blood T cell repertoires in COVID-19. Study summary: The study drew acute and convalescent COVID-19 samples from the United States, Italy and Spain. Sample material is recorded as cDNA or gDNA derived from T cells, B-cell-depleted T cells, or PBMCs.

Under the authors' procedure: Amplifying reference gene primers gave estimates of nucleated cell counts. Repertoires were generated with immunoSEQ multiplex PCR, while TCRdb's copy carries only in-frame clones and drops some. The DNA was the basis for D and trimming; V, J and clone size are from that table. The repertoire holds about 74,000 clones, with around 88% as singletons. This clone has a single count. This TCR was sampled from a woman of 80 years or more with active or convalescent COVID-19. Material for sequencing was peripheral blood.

The CDR3 here is CASSFGHGSTDTQYF. The CDR3 DNA reads as TGTGCCAGCAGCTTTGGACACGGGAGCACAGATACGCAGTATTTT. This chain joins TRBV3-1 (or the pseudogene TRBV3-2) and TRBJ2-3; possible D gene TRBD1, 5 bases. Trimming removed 5 bases at V and 0 bases at J, with 12 bases between. CDR3 length: 15 residues. CDR1 is LGHDT and CDR2 is YNNKEL in the germline V gene (reference sequence).